This entry lists 20 T cell receptor beta chains sequenced from one sample in a study of T-cell reconstitution after alpha-beta-depleted transplantation in children. As it was prepared, the TCRbeta library received unique molecular identifiers. TCRdb re-called the PCR reads with MiXCR, one entry per CDR3 protein. Of roughly 300,000 distinct CDR3 sequences detected, 9.9% appear once; the ten largest clones hold over 9%. The sample in question was PBMCs from the stem cell graft donor, obtained from the stem cell graft. These receptor sequences come from a human donor who donated a stem cell graft to a child with SCID.

This clonotype was found a few times. The chain couples TRBV12-3 or TRBV12-4 to TRBJ2-3; D remains ambiguous. Trimming pared 5 bases from V and 4 bases from J, leaving 10 bases between. This CDR3 region has 13 residues. The chain's CDR3 is CASSHLNPDTQYF. The CDR3 region has the DNA TGTGCCAGCAGTCACCTCAACCCAGATACGCAGTATTTT.

There are a few counts of this clonotype. The chain recombines TRBV5-1 with TRBJ2-1; the match to TRBD2 covers 7 bases. Germline CDR1 is SGHRS and CDR2 is YFSETQ. The CDR3 consists of 16 residues. The junction had 17 bases not matched to a gene; V was cut back by 4 bases and J by 10 bases. CDR3 nucleotides: TGCGCCAGCAGCAGCACTTTAGCGGGTTGGGGAAGGGAGCAGTTCTTC. Protein sequence: CASSSTLAGWGREQFF.

This clonotype was counted many times. The chain links TRBV20-1 to TRBJ2-3; D call uncertain. This CDR3 has 13 residues. CDR1 and CDR2 from the germline V gene are DFQATT and SNEGSKA (reference sequence). V was shortened by 3 bases and J by 1 base, with 8 bases between the two germline ends. The CDR3, as DNA: TGCAGTGCTAGGTGGGTGGGCACAGATACGCAGTATTTT. Protein product: CSARWVGTDTQYF.

The chain links TRBV7-3 to TRBJ2-3; TRBD1 or TRBD2 may be the D gene (5 bases each). Trimming cost V 3 bases and J 6 bases, with 13 bases left between them. Germline-derived CDR1 and CDR2 are SGHTA and FQGTGA. This CDR3 comprises 14 residues. In nucleotides, the CDR3 is TGTGCCAGCAGCTTGGACACGGGGTGGGATACGCAGTATTTT. It is translated as CASSLDTGWDTQYF.

Only a few counts were recorded for this clonotype. The chain has TRBV20-1 and TRBJ2-7; D not certain. This CDR3 is built from 11 residues. CDR1 and CDR2 from the germline V gene are DFQATT and SNEGSKA (reference sequence). V gave up 5 bases and J gave up 4 bases, with 9 bases separating them. In DNA form, the CDR3 reads TGCAGTGCTTTGACCTCTTACGAGCAGTACTTC. Its protein product is CSALTSYEQYF.

The gene calls are TRBV9 and TRBJ2-7, with D possibly being TRBD1 (8 bases). In germline, CDR1 is SGDLS, CDR2 YYNGEE. There are 15 residues in the CDR3. Deletions cut 4 bases from V and 2 bases from J, with 16 bases between. The CDR3 DNA is TGTGCCAGCAGCTCAGGGGAGGGACAGGCCTACGAGCAGTACTTC. This sequence encodes CASSSGEGQAYEQYF.

The chain employs TRBV5-1 and TRBJ1-4, with D possibly TRBD1 on 5 matching bases. The V gene lost 4 bases and the J gene lost 1 base, with 8 bases spanning the gap. Looked up from germline, CDR1 is SGHRS and CDR2 is YFSETQ. The CDR3 sequence is 14 residues long. The CDR3 coding sequence is TGCGCCAGCAGCCAGGGATTAACTAATGAAAAACTGTTTTTT. Its protein product is CASSQGLTNEKLFF.

This clonotype was observed a few times. The chain joins TRBV20-1 to TRBJ1-2; 8 bases map to TRBD1. Trimming at V came to 1 base and at J to 7 bases, leaving 5 bases not matched to a gene. CDR1 and CDR2 (germline): DFQATT, SNEGSKA (reference sequence). The CDR3 runs to 13 residues. The CDR3 DNA reads TGCAGTGCTAGAGGGACAGGGATGGGTGGCTACACCTTC. Protein product: CSARGTGMGGYTF.

There are a few counts of this clonotype. This rearrangement joins TRBV12-3 or TRBV12-4 to TRBJ2-7; D is undetermined. Trimming left V 1 base short and J 2 bases short, with 9 bases between. The CDR3 consists of 14 residues. The CDR3: CASSLDSVTYEQYF. In DNA, the CDR3 is TGTGCCAGCAGTTTAGATTCAGTCACCTACGAGCAGTACTTC.

This clonotype was recorded at least ten times. CDR3 DNA sequence: TGTGCCAGCAGCCTGGATACTAGCGGGGCCGACGAGCAGTACTTC. Translation: CASSLDTSGADEQYF. The chain links TRBV4-2 to TRBJ2-7; 10 bases fit TRBD2. CDR1 is LGHNA, CDR2 YNFKEQ, per germline. This CDR3 is built from 15 residues. Trimming removed 4 bases from V and 5 bases from J; junction bases left unmatched: 8.

In this sample, this clonotype turned up many times. This chain links TRBV5-1 with TRBJ2-1, with 9 bases identical to TRBD2. This CDR3 contains 15 residues. The germline gives CDR1 SGHRS, CDR2 YFSETQ. V shed 6 bases, J shed 10 bases, and the junction held 14 bases outside the gene matches. CDR3 amino acids: CASTNSGSGFNEQFF. In DNA, the CDR3 is TGCGCCAGCACCAATAGCGGGAGTGGGTTCAACGAGCAGTTCTTC.

This sequence joins TRBV14 and TRBJ1-2; tentative D call: TRBD1 (6 bases). V was pared by 4 bases and J by 8 bases, with 20 bases between. CDR1 SGHDN and CDR2 FVKESK come from the germline V gene. This CDR3 is built from 15 residues. The CDR3 loop reads CASSPRQEGREGYTF. CDR3 DNA: TGTGCCAGCAGCCCTCGACAGGAAGGTCGGGAGGGCTACACCTTC.

This clonotype was picked up many times. The rearrangement uses TRBV7-9 and TRBJ2-5, with 7 bases that match TRBD1. The V gene end was trimmed by 6 bases and the J gene end by 1 base; junction bases not matched to a gene: 8. CDR1 is SEHNR and CDR2 is FQNEAQ in the germline V gene (reference sequence). The length of the CDR3 is 15 residues. CDR3 nucleotide sequence: TGTGCCAGCAGTTCCAACAGGGGCATCCAAGAGACCCAGTACTTC. Encoded protein: CASSSNRGIQETQYF.

As concerns this clonotype: A much larger clone sits a single nucleotide away, making a read error possible. The genes are TRBV20-1 and TRBJ2-5; 12 nucleotides line up with TRBD2. CDR1 is DFQATT, CDR2 SNEGSKA, per germline (reference sequence). This CDR3 region has 16 residues. Here the CDR3 DNA reads TGCTGTGCTAGAGAAGGACTAGCGGGGAACCAAGAGACCCAGTACTTC. Translating gives CCAREGLAGNQETQYF.

The J gene is TRBJ2-4, the V gene TRBV5-1; 10 bases align to TRBD1. Germline V gene lookup returns CDR1 SGHRS and CDR2 YFSETQ. After removal of 2 bases from V and 5 bases from J, the junction contained 7 bases not matched to a gene. The CDR3 is 16 residues long. CDR3 amino acids: CASSFNSGTGENIQYF. The CDR3 nucleotides read TGCGCCAGCAGCTTTAATTCCGGGACAGGGGAAAACATTCAGTACTTC. The entire variable domain, with the rest obtained from reference TRBV5-1 and TRBJ2-4, is as follows: KAGVTQTPRYLIKTRGQQVTLSCSPISGHRSVSWYQQTPGQGLQFLFEYFSETQRNKGNFPGRFSGRQFSNSRSEMNVSTLELGDSALYLCASSFNSGTGENIQYFGAGTRLSVL.

This clonotype has just a few counts. Relative to the germline gene, one junction end is altered; a read error may explain this. This rearrangement joins TRBV7-7 to TRBJ2-7; unclear D gene. The CDR3 is made up of 13 amino acids. Germline assignment: CDR1 SSHAT and CDR2 FNYEAQ (reference sequence). The chain's CDR3 is CASSYTRGYEQYF. The CDR3 DNA reads TGTGCTAGCAGCTACACAAGAGGCTACGAGCAGTACTTC.

This clonotype was recorded at least ten times. The gene calls are TRBV10-3 and TRBJ1-3; maybe TRBD1 (6 bases). There are 13 residues in the CDR3. Deletions cut 4 bases from V and 2 bases from J, with 6 bases between. The germline V gene has CDR1 ENHRY and CDR2 SYGVKD. As DNA, the CDR3 is TGTGCCATCAGTGCAGGGGCTGGAAACACCATATATTTT. Protein sequence: CAISAGAGNTIYF.

This clonotype was counted ten times or more. This chain uses TRBV9 with TRBJ2-1; 9 bases line up with TRBD1. Trimming removed 0 bases from V and 7 bases from J; junction bases left unmatched: 5. The germline CDR1 and CDR2 sequences are SGDLS and YYNGEE. This CDR3 spans 15 amino acids. Here the CDR3 reads CASSVGGTGRNEQFF. CDR3 nucleotide sequence: TGTGCCAGCAGCGTAGGTGGGACAGGGAGGAATGAGCAGTTCTTC.

The V and J genes are TRBV14 and TRBJ1-3, with 7 bases aligning to TRBD1. Germline V gene sequence: CDR1 SGHDN, CDR2 FVKESK. J lost 0 bases, V lost 7 bases, and 3 bases had no gene match. The CDR3 totals 14 residues. The CDR3 coding sequence is TGTGCCAGCACTAGGGACAGCTCTGGAAACACCATATATTTT. Protein sequence: CASTRDSSGNTIYF. Full variable domain (remainder filled in from reference TRBV14 and TRBJ1-3): EAGVTQFPSHSVIEKGQTVTLRCDPISGHDNLYWYRRVMGKEIKFLLHFVKESKQDESGMPNNRFLAERTGGTYSTLKVQPAELEDSGVYFCASTRDSSGNTIYFGEGSWLTVV.

In its sample, this clonotype was seen a few times. This chain joins TRBV11-2 and TRBJ2-3, with TRBD2 identical over 13 bases. From germline, CDR1 is SGHAT and CDR2 FQNNGV. Trimming took 8 bases from V and 8 from J; bases not matched to a gene: 4. CDR3 length equals 13 residues. The CDR3 DNA reads as TGTGCCAGCCGCACTAGCGGGGGGGGTACGCAGTATTTT. Encoded protein: CASRTSGGGTQYF.